Below are 14 T cell receptor beta chains sequenced from a single sample in a study of spatial heterogeneity in lung cancer. Overall study results and limits: It was found that expanded intratumoral alpha and beta TCR counts tracked tumor mutation counts.

These TCRs are of unknown antigen specificity. TCRdb redid the calling of the 5' RACE reads with MiXCR, one entry per CDR3 protein. The sample lists 15,000 to 20,000 distinct CDR3 sequences; 6.2% were seen once. The time point was: sample taken at primary tumor resection. Sequenced material: lung tumor tissue, taken at surgery. The receptors here all came from a male donor with early-stage non-small cell lung cancer.

Comment on this clonotype: Its ends do not fully match the called genes, so a read error is possible. Since it is a stray read in a library aimed at alpha chains, this beta chain has a size that is not meaningful. V usage is TRBV20-1 and J usage is TRBJ2-3, with 13 nucleotides matching TRBD2. This CDR3 has 19 amino acids. In germline, CDR1 is DFQATT, CDR2 SNEGSKA (reference sequence). CDR3 in DNA: TGTAGTGCTACAACTAGCGGGGGGGAACAAGTTCTAAGCACAGATACGCAGTATTTT. Its translation: CSATTSGGEQVLSTDTQYF.

At least ten counts were recorded for this clonotype. This beta chain represents an off-target read in a library built for alpha chains; its size is of limited meaning. The rearrangement joins TRBV5-4 to TRBJ1-2; tentative D call: TRBD1 (5 bases). CDR1 is SGHNT and CDR2 is YYREEE in the germline V gene (reference sequence). The CDR3 totals 13 residues. Trimming cost V 6 bases and J 8 bases, with 17 bases left between them. The chain's CDR3 is CASNPEGPGGYTF. Written as DNA, the CDR3 is TGTGCCAGCAACCCGGAGGGGCCGGGGGGCTACACCTTC.

In regard to this clonotype: The library was designed around alpha chains, so this beta chain is a stray read whose abundance carries little weight. The V and J genes are TRBV6-1 and TRBJ1-1; D is possibly TRBD1 (6 bases). This CDR3 region has 18 residues. Germline CDR1 reads MNHNS; CDR2 reads SASEGT. Trimming shortened V by 3 bases and J by 0 bases, and 20 bases separated the two germline ends. The CDR3 loop is CASSDRVARAGVNTEAFF. The CDR3 DNA is TGTGCCAGCAGTGATCGAGTCGCCCGTGCAGGGGTGAACACTGAAGCTTTCTTT.

This clonotype was seen ten or more times. With the library built for alpha chains, this beta chain is off target and its frequency is not meaningful. The V and J genes are TRBV28 and TRBJ1-5, with a possible D match to TRBD1 (5 bases). V was shortened by 2 bases and J by 4 bases, with 12 bases between the two germline ends. From germline, CDR1 is MDHEN and CDR2 SYDVKM. The CDR3 totals 15 residues. This chain's CDR3 is CASSLPGGINQPQHF. DNA for the CDR3: TGTGCCAGCAGTTTACCGGGGGGGATTAATCAGCCCCAGCATTTT.

This clonotype was detected many times. In a library made to pick up alpha chains, this beta chain is a stray read with a size that means little. The chain joins TRBV5-6 to TRBJ1-4; D possibly corresponds to TRBD1 (5 bases). With 4 bases removed from V and 8 bases from J, the gap between germline ends came to 18 bases. The CDR3 runs to 15 residues. Germline CDR1 is SGHDT and CDR2 is YYEEEE. This CDR3 reads CASSPPGTMAEKLFF. The CDR3 DNA sequence: TGTGCCAGCAGCCCGCCCGGGACCATGGCAGAAAAACTGTTTTTT. Supplemented by reference TRBV5-6 and TRBJ1-4, the full variable domain reads DAGVTQSPTHLIKTRGQQVTLRCSPKSGHDTVSWYQQALGQGPQFIFQYYEEEERQRGNFPDRFSGHQFPNYSSELNVNALLLGDSALYLCASSPPGTMAEKLFFGSGTQLSVL.

The sample holds a few counts of this clonotype. One end of the junction fails to match germline, which may point to a read error. This beta chain represents an off-target read in a library built for alpha chains; its size is of limited meaning. For the CDR3, the DNA is TGCAGTGCAAGAGATAACTATGGCTACACCTTC. It encodes CSARDNYGYTF. V is TRBV20-1 and J is TRBJ1-2, with D unclear. Per the germline V gene, CDR1 is DFQATT and CDR2 is SNEGSKA (reference sequence). The CDR3 sequence is 11 residues long.

This clonotype showed up many times. Since it is a stray read in a library aimed at alpha chains, this beta chain has a size that is not meaningful. This sequence joins TRBV6-2 or TRBV6-3 and TRBJ2-1, with TRBD1 matching 10 bases. Per the germline V gene, CDR1 is MNHEY and CDR2 is SVGEGT. This CDR3 contains 13 residues. V was clipped by 6 bases and J by 9 bases; unmatched bases: 5. CDR3 residues: CASRSGQGSEQFF. The DNA for the CDR3 is TGTGCCAGCAGATCGGGACAGGGGAGTGAGCAGTTCTTC.

At least ten counts were recorded for this clonotype. For a library built for alpha chains, this beta chain is a stray read; little rests on its size. The chain carries TRBV29-1 and TRBJ2-1; D may be TRBD1 or TRBD2 (5 bases each). Trimming left V 4 bases short and J 15 bases short, with 19 bases between. CDR1 and CDR2 (germline): SQVTM, ANQGSEA. The CDR3 sequence is 12 residues long. CDR3 DNA sequence: TGCAGCGTTGGCTCCCTCGAGGGGTCGCGGTTCTTC. Translated: CSVGSLEGSRFF.

This clonotype has a count of ten or more. This beta chain turned up in a library designed for alpha chains; as an off-target read, its abundance says little. The chain couples TRBV10-1 to TRBJ2-5; perhaps TRBD2 as D (6 bases). CDR3 size: 14 residues. Trimming stripped 4 bases from V and 5 bases from J, with 14 bases between. CDR1 and CDR2 from the germline V gene are WNHNN and SYGVQD (reference sequence). CDR3: CASSASGLSETQYF. The CDR3 region has the DNA TGCGCCAGCAGTGCATCCGGACTAAGTGAGACCCAGTACTTC.

The sample holds many counts of this clonotype. This beta chain lies outside the target of a library built for alpha chains; its clone size means little. This CDR3 is CASSQSGGEGWNTEAFF. Here the CDR3 DNA reads TGTGCCAGCAGTCAATCTGGGGGCGAGGGCTGGAACACTGAAGCTTTCTTT. The chain links TRBV6-2 or TRBV6-3 to TRBJ1-1, with a weak D call TRBD1 (6 bases). The CDR3 is 17 amino acids. CDR1 is MNHEY and CDR2 is SVGEGT in the germline V gene. V dropped 5 bases and J dropped 1 base, with 20 bases sitting between them.

This clonotype is classed as medium-sized. This beta chain is an unintended read in a library built for alpha chains; its size means little. The chain couples TRBV10-3 to TRBJ2-3; 7 positions agree with TRBD1. V shed 5 bases, J shed 10 bases, and the junction held 6 bases outside the gene matches. Per the germline V gene, CDR1 is ENHRY and CDR2 is SYGVKD. The CDR3 is 12 amino acids. The CDR3 here is CAISRDSQAQYF. The DNA of the CDR3 is TGTGCCATCAGTCGGGACAGCCAAGCGCAGTATTTT.

Comments on this clonotype: The library was prepared for alpha chains; this beta chain is a stray read, so its frequency means little. The V and J genes are TRBV5-1 and TRBJ2-3; 7 positions agree with TRBD2. The CDR3 totals 16 residues. The J segment lost 3 bases and the V segment lost 6 bases, leaving 13 bases of the junction unmatched. The germline V gene has CDR1 SGHRS and CDR2 YFSETQ. The DNA for the CDR3 is TGCGCCAGCACCCGAGGTGGCGGGAGAAGGACAGATACGCAGTATTTT. Residues: CASTRGGGRRTDTQYF.

This clonotype showed up many times. Because this beta chain is a stray read in a library intended to capture alpha chains, its abundance should not be given much weight. The chain links TRBV28 to TRBJ1-5, with 7 positions matching TRBD1. The CDR3 length is 15 residues. The ends lost 2 bases at V and 4 bases at J; junction bases unmatched: 5. Per germline, CDR1 MDHEN and CDR2 SYDVKM. In DNA form, the CDR3 reads TGTGCCAGCAGTTTAGGGACAGCGAGGAATCAGCCCCAGCATTTT. As protein: CASSLGTARNQPQHF.

By its share, this clonotype is medium-sized. The library was built for alpha chains, so this beta chain is an off-target read and its size means little. The rearrangement uses TRBV6-5 and TRBJ2-7, with D perhaps TRBD2 (6 bases). Trimming removed 2 bases from V and 7 bases from J, with 9 bases in between. The CDR3 is made up of 12 amino acids. Per germline, CDR1 MNHEY and CDR2 SVGAGI. The CDR3 loop reads CASSYVGGEQYF. The CDR3 DNA sequence: TGTGCCAGCAGTTACGTGGGGGGAGAGCAGTACTTC.